The clone carrying this T cell receptor beta chain was seen at least ten times. Its antigen is unknown. The cDNA came from 5'RACE, which used 10-nucleotide random UMIs. MiXCR was run by TCRdb on the 5' RACE reads, yielding one entry per CDR3 protein. The sample consists of under 90,000 distinct CDR3 sequences, roughly 9.9% of them appearing once. The data derive from a study of neurological immune-mediated disorders. Findings and caveats of the study: HTLV-1-associated myelopathy had the most TCR clonal expansion, and multiple sclerosis had the least, less than healthy controls.

This CDR3 region has 16 residues. Per the germline V gene, CDR1 is SGHTA and CDR2 is FQGNSA. V lost 1 base and J 2 bases, leaving 13 bases between the germline ends. The TCR originated in a man in his forties or fifties in good health. This chain connects TRBV7-2 to TRBJ2-3; D perhaps matches TRBD2 (5 bases). Source material: PBMCs. The CDR3 is CASSLVGGGNTDTQYF. For the CDR3, the DNA is TGTGCCAGCAGCTTAGTGGGTGGAGGAAACACAGATACGCAGTATTTT.